This paragraph reports one T cell receptor (beta chain). The method was immunoSEQ multiplex PCR; TCRdb's version includes in-frame clones alone and lacks a portion of them. Of some 170,000 clones in the sample, roughly nine tenths were seen once. The sample originates from a study of T cell responses to AZD1222 COVID-19 vaccine. The V end was cut by 3 bases, the J end by 7 bases, with 13 bases between. This CDR3 spans 13 amino acids. The sample in question was peripheral blood, obtained on day 0 of AZD1222 vaccination. This TCR came from an adult in good health. The rearrangement uses TRBV12-3 or TRBV12-4 and TRBJ2-7; D is possibly TRBD1 or TRBD2 (5 bases each). The CDR3 sequence is CASSFGDEGEQYF. CDR3 bases: TGTGCCAGCAGTTTCGGGGACGAGGGAGAGCAGTACTTC.